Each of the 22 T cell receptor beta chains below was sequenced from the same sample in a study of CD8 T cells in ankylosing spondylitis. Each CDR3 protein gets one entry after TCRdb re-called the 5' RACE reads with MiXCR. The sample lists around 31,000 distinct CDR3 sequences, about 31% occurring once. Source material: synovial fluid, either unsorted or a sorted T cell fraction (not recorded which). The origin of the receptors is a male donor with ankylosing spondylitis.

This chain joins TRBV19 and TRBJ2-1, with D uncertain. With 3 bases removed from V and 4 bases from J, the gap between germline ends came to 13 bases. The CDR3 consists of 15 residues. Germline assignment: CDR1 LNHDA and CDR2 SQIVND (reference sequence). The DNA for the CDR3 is TGTGCCAGTAGTATCCTGGGCGAGCTATACAATGAGCAGTTCTTC. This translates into CASSILGELYNEQFF.

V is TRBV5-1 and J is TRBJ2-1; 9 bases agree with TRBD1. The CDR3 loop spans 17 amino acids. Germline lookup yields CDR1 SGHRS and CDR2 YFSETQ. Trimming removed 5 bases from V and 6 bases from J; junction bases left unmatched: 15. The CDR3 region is CASRTDKQGARVNEQFF. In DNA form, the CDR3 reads TGCGCCAGCAGAACCGATAAACAGGGGGCGAGGGTCAATGAGCAGTTCTTC.

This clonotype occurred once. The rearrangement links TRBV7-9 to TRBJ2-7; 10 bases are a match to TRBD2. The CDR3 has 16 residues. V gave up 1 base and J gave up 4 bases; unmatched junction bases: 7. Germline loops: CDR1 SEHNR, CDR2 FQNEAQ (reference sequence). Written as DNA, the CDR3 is TGTGCCAGCAGCTTAGTTGCTAGCGGGAGTAAGTACGAGCAGTACGTC. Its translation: CASSLVASGSKYEQYV.

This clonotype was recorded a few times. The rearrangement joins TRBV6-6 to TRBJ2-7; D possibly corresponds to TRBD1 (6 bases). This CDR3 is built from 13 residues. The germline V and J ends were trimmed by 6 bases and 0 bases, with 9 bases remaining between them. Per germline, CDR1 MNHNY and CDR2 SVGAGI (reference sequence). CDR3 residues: CASSGDTSYEQYF. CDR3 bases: TGTGCCAGCAGCGGGGACACCTCCTACGAGCAGTACTTC.

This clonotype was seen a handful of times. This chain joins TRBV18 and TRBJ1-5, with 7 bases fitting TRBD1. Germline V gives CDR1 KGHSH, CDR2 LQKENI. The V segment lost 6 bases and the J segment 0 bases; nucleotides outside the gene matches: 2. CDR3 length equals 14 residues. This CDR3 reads CASSTGISNQPQHF. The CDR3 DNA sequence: TGTGCCAGCTCGACAGGGATTAGCAATCAGCCCCAGCATTTT.

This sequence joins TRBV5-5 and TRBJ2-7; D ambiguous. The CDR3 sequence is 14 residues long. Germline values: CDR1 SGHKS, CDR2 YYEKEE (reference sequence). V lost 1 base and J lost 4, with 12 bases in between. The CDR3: CASSLSEPPYEQYF. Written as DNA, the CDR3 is TGTGCCAGCAGCTTGTCGGAGCCGCCTTACGAGCAGTACTTC. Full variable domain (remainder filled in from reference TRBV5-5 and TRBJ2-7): DAGVTQSPTHLIKTRGQQVTLRCSPISGHKSVSWYQQVLGQGPQFIFQYYEKEERGRGNFPDRFSARQFPNYSSELNVNALLLGDSALYLCASSLSEPPYEQYFGPGTRLTVT.

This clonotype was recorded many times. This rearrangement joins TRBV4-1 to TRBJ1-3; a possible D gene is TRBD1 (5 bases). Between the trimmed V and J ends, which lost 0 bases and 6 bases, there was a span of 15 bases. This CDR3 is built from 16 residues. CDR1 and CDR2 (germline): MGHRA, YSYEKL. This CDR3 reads CASSQDARGTLNTIYF. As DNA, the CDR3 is TGCGCCAGCAGCCAAGATGCGAGGGGTACCCTAAACACCATATATTTT.

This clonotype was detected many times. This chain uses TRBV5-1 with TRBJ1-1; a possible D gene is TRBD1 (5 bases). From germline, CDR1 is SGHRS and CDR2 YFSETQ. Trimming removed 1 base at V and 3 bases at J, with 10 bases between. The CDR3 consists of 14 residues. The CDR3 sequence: CASSLSGPYTEAFF. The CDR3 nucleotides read TGCGCCAGCAGCTTGTCAGGGCCCTACACTGAAGCTTTCTTT. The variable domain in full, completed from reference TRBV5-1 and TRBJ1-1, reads KAGVTQTPRYLIKTRGQQVTLSCSPISGHRSVSWYQQTPGQGLQFLFEYFSETQRNKGNFPGRFSGRQFSNSRSEMNVSTLELGDSALYLCASSLSGPYTEAFFGQGTRLTVV.

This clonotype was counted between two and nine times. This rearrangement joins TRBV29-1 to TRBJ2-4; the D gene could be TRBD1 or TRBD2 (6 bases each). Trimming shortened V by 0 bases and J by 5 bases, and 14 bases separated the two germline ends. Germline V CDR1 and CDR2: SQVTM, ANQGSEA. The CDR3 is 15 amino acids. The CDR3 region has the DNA TGCAGCGTTGAAGAGGGCAGGGGAGGCCAAAACATTCAGTACTTC. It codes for CSVEEGRGGQNIQYF.

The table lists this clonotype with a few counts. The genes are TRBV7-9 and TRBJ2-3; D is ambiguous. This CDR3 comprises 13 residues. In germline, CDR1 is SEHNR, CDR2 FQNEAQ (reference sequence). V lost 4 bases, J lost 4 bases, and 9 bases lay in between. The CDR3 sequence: CASSSPGSDTQYF. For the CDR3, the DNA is TGTGCCAGCAGCTCACCCGGATCAGATACGCAGTATTTT.

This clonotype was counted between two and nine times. The CDR3 nucleotides read TGTGCCAGCAGTTACAGGGGGTACCAAGAGACCCAGTACTTC. This gives the protein CASSYRGYQETQYF. The chain combines TRBV11-3 with TRBJ2-5, with 8 bases aligning to TRBD1. The CDR3 is 14 residues long. Per germline, CDR1 SGHNT and CDR2 YENEEA. Trimming removed 6 bases from V and 0 bases from J; junction bases left unmatched: 3.

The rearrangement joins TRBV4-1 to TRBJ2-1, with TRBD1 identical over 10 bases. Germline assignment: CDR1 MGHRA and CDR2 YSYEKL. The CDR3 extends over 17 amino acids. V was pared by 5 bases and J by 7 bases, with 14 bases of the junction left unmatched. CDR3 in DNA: TGCGCCAGCAGCGCCTACTTGACAGGGGGCGATCGTAATGAGCAGTTCTTC. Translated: CASSAYLTGGDRNEQFF.

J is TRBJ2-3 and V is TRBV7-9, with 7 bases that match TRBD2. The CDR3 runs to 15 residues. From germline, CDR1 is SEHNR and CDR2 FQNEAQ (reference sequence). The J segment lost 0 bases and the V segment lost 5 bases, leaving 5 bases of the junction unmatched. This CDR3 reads CASSQAGISTDTQYF. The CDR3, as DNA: TGTGCCAGCAGCCAAGCGGGAATTAGCACAGATACGCAGTATTTT.

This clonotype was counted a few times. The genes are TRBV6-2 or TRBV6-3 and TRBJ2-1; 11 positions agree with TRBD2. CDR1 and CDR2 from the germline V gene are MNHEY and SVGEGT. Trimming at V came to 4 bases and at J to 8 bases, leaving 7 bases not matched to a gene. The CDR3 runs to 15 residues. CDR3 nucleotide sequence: TGTGCCAGCAGTTCGCGACTAGCGGGATTATATGAGCAGTTCTTC. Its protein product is CASSSRLAGLYEQFF.

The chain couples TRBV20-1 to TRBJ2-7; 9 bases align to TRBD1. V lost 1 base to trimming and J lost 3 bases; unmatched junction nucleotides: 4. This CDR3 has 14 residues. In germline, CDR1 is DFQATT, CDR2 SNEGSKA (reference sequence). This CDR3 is CSARGDRVFYEQYF. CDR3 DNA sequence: TGCAGTGCTAGAGGGGACAGGGTTTTCTACGAGCAGTACTTC.

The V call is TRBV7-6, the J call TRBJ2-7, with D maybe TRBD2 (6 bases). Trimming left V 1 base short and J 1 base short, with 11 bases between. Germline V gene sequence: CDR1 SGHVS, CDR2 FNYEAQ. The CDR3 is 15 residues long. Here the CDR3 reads CASSLGSGSSYEQYF. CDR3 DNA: TGTGCCAGCAGCTTAGGCAGCGGGTCATCCTACGAGCAGTACTTC. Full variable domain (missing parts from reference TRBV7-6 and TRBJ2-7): GAGVSQSPRYKVTKRGQDVALRCDPISGHVSLYWYRQALGQGPEFLTYFNYEAQQDKSGLPNDRFSAERPEGSISTLTIQRTEQRDSAMYRCASSLGSGSSYEQYFGPGTRLTVT.

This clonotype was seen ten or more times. The DNA for the CDR3 is TGTGCCAGCAGAATAGCGGGAGATGTAGATACGCAGTATTTT. Translation: CASRIAGDVDTQYF. This rearrangement joins TRBV6-1 to TRBJ2-3; TRBD2 agrees at 9 bases. Trimming removed 6 bases from V and 5 bases from J; junction bases left unmatched: 6. Germline V gives CDR1 MNHNS, CDR2 SASEGT. This CDR3 is 14 amino acids long.

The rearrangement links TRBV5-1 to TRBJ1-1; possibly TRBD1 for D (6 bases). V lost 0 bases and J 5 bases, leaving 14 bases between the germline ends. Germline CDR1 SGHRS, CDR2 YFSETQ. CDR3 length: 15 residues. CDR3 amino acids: CASSLGGDTRTEAFF. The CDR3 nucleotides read TGCGCCAGCAGCTTGGGGGGGGACACTCGGACTGAAGCTTTCTTT.

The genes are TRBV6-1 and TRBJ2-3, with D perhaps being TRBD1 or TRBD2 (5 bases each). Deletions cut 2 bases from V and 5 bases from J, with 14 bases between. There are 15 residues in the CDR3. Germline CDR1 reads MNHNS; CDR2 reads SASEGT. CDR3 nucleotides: TGTGCCAGCAGTGAATACGGGGACCCCGGAGATACGCAGTATTTT. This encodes CASSEYGDPGDTQYF.

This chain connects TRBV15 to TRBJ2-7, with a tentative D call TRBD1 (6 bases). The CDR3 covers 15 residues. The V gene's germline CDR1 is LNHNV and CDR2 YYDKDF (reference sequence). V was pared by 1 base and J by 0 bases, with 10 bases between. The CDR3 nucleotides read TGTGCCACCAGCAGAGGAACAGGGTCCTCCTACGAGCAGTACTTC. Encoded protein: CATSRGTGSSYEQYF.

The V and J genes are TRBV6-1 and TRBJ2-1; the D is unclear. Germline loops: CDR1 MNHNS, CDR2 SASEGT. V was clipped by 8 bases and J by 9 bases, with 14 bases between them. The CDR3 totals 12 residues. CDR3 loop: CASGTLGSEQFF. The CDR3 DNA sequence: TGTGCCAGCGGAACGCTAGGTAGTGAGCAGTTCTTC.

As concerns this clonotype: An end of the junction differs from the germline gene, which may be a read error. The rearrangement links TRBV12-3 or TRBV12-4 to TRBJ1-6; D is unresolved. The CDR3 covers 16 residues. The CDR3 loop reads CASSLIGSSYNTPLHF. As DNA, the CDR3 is TGTGCCAGCAGTTTAATCGGGAGCTCCTATAATACACCCCTCCACTTT.